Reported below is one TCR beta chain. The CDR3 contains 17 residues. Unmatched junction bases numbered 11, after V lost 8 bases and J lost 2 bases. Germline lookup yields CDR1 ENHRY and CDR2 SYGVKD. Diagnosis used clinical symptoms, serum thyroxine, TRAb, thyroid ultrasound and orbital computed tomography. These data belong to a study of Graves' ophthalmopathy and Graves' hyperthyroidism. For repertoire sequencing, the TCR beta CDR3 regions were amplified from RNA transcripts. The library came from an HTBI-primed first-round RT-PCR and a second-round multiplex PCR. One entry per CDR3 protein results from TCRdb running MiXCR on the multiplex PCR reads. The table includes some 1.1 million distinct CDR3 sequences, about 36% detected once.

This chain joins TRBV10-3 and TRBJ2-7, with 14 bases aligning to TRBD2. The receptor was isolated from an adult man with Graves' hyperthyroidism. The material sequenced was peripheral blood or thyroid tissue (not recorded which). The CDR3 region has the DNA TGTGCCATCCAGTCAGGACTAGCGGGAGGCCGTGCCTACGAGCAGTACTTC. Protein: CAIQSGLAGGRAYEQYF.